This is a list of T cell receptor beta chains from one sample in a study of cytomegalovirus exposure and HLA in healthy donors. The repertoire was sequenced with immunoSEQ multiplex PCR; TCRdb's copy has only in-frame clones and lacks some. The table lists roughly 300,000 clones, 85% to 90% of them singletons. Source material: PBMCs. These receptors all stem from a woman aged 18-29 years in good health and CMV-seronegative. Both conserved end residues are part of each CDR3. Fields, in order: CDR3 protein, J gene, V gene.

CASSTLAGGPMDTGELFF,TRBJ2-2,TRBV5-1
CASSSRPSTGTVNEKLFF,TRBJ1-4,TRBV11-2
CASSRKPGEYEQYF,TRBJ2-7,TRBV5-4
CASSLFGTADTGELFF,TRBJ2-2,TRBV28
CATGGHGTDTQYF,TRBJ2-3,TRBV15
CASTWGAGNTIYF,TRBJ1-3,TRBV19
CASSQRDRGLETQYF,TRBJ2-5,TRBV14
CASSPRTGDGNSPYEQYF,TRBJ2-7,TRBV18
CASSDMRQGGNEQYF,TRBJ2-7,TRBV2
CASSFQPGAADTQYF,TRBJ2-3,TRBV5-6
CASRRGTGKYNEQFF,TRBJ2-1,TRBV2
CASSVGDWNEQFF,TRBJ2-1,TRBV27
CASSNEGTGPYEQYF,TRBJ2-7,TRBV19
CAWSSTGVGYGYTF,TRBJ1-2,TRBV30
CASSDPLLRAGDTDTQYF,TRBJ2-3,TRBV9
CASSSTNYGYTF,TRBJ1-2,TRBV11-2
CASSLTGTNYGYTF,TRBJ1-2,TRBV27
CASSPGGVVTDTQYF,TRBJ2-3,TRBV5-1
CASSLLTGGLAGGRDEQFF,TRBJ2-1,TRBV5-1
CASSLIDNSYEQYF,TRBJ2-7,TRBV18
CASSLIAGVGETQYF,TRBJ2-5,TRBV4-1
CASSAAGTGTTGELFF,TRBJ2-2,TRBV9
CSAANNPGGAGTEAFF,TRBJ1-1,TRBV29-1
CASSRTRDRLTAKNIQYF,TRBJ2-4,TRBV27
CASSLLAVHNEQFF,TRBJ2-1,TRBV5-6
CASSYDGGATEAFF,TRBJ1-1,TRBV4-1
CASSPRGETQYF,TRBJ2-5,TRBV14
CASSQEPAVSYNEQFF,TRBJ2-1,TRBV4-1
CASSPGLAGGRETQYF,TRBJ2-5,TRBV7-7
CASSGQGQPQHF,TRBJ1-5,TRBV10-2
CASSLSGQGGNEQFF,TRBJ2-1,TRBV28
CASSQANRALHEQFF,TRBJ2-1,TRBV4-1
CASSLQSQPQHF,TRBJ1-5,TRBV5-6
CASSLSPRRTNYGYTF,TRBJ1-2,TRBV5-6
CASTLTGTQYF,TRBJ2-5,TRBV7-6
CAISKQTSRADTQYF,TRBJ2-3,TRBV10-3
CASSLGTVPNYGYTF,TRBJ1-2,TRBV9
CASRGLAGGPEQFF,TRBJ2-1,TRBV2
CASSRDTGDTQYF,TRBJ2-3,TRBV9
CASSLGLATRTDTQYF,TRBJ2-3,TRBV5-1